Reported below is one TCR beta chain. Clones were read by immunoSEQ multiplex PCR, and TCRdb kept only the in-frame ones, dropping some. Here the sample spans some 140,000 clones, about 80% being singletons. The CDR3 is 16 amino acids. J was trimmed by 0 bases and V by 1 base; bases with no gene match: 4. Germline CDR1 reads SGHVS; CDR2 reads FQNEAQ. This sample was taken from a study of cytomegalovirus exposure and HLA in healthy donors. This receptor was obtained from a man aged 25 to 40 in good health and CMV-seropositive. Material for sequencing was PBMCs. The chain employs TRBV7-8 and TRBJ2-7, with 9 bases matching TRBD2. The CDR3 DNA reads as TGTGCCAGCAGCTTAGGCCCTAGCGGGGTCTCCTACGAGCAGTACTTC. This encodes CASSLGPSGVSYEQYF. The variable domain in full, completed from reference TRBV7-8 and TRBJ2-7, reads GAGVSQSPRYKVAKRGQDVALRCDPISGHVSLFWYQQALGQGPEFLTYFQNEAQLDKSGLPSDRFFAERPEGSVSTLKIQRTQQEDSAVYLCASSLGPSGVSYEQYFGPGTRLTVT.